The clone carrying this T cell receptor (beta chain) was detected once. The data are from a study of cytomegalovirus exposure and HLA in healthy donors. Primers included in the PCR were 60 Vbeta and 13 Jbeta primers. TCRdb's copy holds only in-frame clones and misses some; the assay was immunoSEQ multiplex PCR. The data contain about 160,000 clones, 73% of them singletons. This clonotype originated in a woman aged 18-29 years in good health and CMV-seronegative. Sequenced material: PBMCs.

The CDR3 region is CASSKPGQGASEAFF. The CDR3 DNA sequence: TGTGCCAGCAGCAAGCCGGGACAGGGGGCATCTGAAGCTTTCTTT. The genes are TRBV11-3 and TRBJ1-1; 12 nucleotides align to TRBD1. J gave up 6 bases and V 5 bases, and 7 bases lay outside the gene matches. This CDR3 contains 15 residues. Germline CDR1 is SGHNT and CDR2 is YENEEA.